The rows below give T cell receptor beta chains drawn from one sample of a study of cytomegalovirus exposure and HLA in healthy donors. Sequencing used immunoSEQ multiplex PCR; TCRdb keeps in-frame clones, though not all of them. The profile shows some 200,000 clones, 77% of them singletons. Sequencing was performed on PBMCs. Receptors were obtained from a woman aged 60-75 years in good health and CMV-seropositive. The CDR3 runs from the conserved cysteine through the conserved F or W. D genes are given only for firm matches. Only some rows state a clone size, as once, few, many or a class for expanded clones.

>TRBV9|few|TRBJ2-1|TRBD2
CASSPGLAGAPPYNEQFF
TGTGCCAGCAGCCCCGGACTAGCGGGGGCGCCCCCCTACAATGAGCAGTTCTTC
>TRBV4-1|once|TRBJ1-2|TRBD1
CASSQEGTGWGYTF
TGCGCCAGCAGCCAAGAGGGGACAGGCTGGGGCTACACCTTC
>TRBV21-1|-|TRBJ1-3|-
CASSKDGGYSGNTIYF
TGTGCCAGCAGCAAAGATGGCGGTTACTCTGGAAACACCATATATTTT
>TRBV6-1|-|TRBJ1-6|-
CASSEVGGDSPLHF
TGTGCCAGCAGTGAAGTGGGCGGGGATTCACCCCTCCACTTT
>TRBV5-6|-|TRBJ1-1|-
CASSFVGLNTEAFF
TGTGCCAGCAGCTTTGTCGGTCTGAACACTGAAGCTTTCTTT
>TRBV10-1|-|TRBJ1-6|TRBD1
CASSAGTGGSPLHF
TGCGCCAGCAGTGCCGGGACAGGGGGATCACCCCTCCACTTT
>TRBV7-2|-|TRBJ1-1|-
CASSPGGARVWNTEAFF
TGTGCCAGCAGCCCGGGGGGCGCCCGGGTGTGGAACACTGAAGCTTTCTTT
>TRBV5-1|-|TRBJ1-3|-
CASSPGRGGSGNTIYF
TGCGCCAGCAGCCCAGGCCGGGGAGGCTCTGGAAACACCATATATTTT
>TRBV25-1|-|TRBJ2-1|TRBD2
CASSEFQRGGYEQFF
TGTGCCAGCAGTGAATTCCAGCGGGGGGGCTATGAGCAGTTCTTC
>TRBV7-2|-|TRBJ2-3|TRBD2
CASSSLAGNGDTQYF
TGTGCCAGCAGCTCCTTAGCGGGAAATGGGGATACGCAGTATTTT
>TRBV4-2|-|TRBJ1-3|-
CASSPLNEANTIYF
TGTGCCAGCAGCCCTCTAAATGAGGCGAACACCATATATTTT
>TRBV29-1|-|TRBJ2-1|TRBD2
CSVLAGGRNEQFF
TGCAGCGTGTTAGCGGGGGGGCGCAATGAGCAGTTCTTC
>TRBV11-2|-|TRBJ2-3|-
CASSLAGTDTQYF
TGTGCCAGCAGCTTAGCCGGCACAGATACGCAGTATTTT
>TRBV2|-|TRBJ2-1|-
CASSEIGGAYNEQFF
TGTGCCAGCAGTGAAATAGGGGGGGCCTACAATGAGCAGTTCTTC
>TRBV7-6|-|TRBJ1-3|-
CASRPGSPSGNTIYF
TGTGCCAGCAGACCCGGGTCCCCCTCTGGAAACACCATATATTTT
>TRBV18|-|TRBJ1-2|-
CASSQGKGMDGYTF
TGTGCCAGCTCACAGGGGAAGGGAATGGATGGCTACACCTTC